What follows describes a single T cell receptor beta chain. Categorization into cohorts depended on clinical history that participants reported. Authors' processing steps: Reference gene primer amplification gave estimated nucleated cell counts. Assay: immunoSEQ multiplex PCR; the TCRdb copy retains only in-frame clones and omits some. V and J calls and clone size are as listed in that table; D and trimming were resolved from the DNA. The table shows roughly 280,000 clones, with roughly 89% occurring only once. The CDR3 consists of 16 residues. V was clipped by 4 bases and J by 4 bases; unmatched bases: 7. The germline V gene has CDR1 LGHDT and CDR2 YNNKEL (reference sequence). This entry comes from a study of blood T cell repertoires in COVID-19.

Sequencing was carried out using PBMCs or T cells enriched from blood (not recorded which). The chain links TRBV3-1 (or the pseudogene TRBV3-2) to TRBJ2-2, with 9 bases matching TRBD1. This TCR came from a woman aged 55-70 years who had recovered from COVID-19. The DNA of the CDR3 is TGTGCCAGCAGCCTAGGACAGGGGCGAGGCACCGGGGAGCTGTTTTTT. Residues: CASSLGQGRGTGELFF.